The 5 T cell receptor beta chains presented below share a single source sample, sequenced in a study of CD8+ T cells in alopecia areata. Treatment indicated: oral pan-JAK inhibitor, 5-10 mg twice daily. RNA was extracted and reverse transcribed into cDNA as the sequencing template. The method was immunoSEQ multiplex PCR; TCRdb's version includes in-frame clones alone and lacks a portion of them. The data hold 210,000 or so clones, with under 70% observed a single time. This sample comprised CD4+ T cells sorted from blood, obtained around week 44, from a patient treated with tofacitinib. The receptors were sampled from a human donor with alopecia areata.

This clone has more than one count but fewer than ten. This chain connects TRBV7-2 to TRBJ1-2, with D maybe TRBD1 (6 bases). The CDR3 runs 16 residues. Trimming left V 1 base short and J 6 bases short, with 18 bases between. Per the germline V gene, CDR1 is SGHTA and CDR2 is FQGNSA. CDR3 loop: CASSLEGLIGGDGYTF. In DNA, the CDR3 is TGTGCCAGCAGCTTAGAAGGACTCATCGGGGGCGATGGCTACACCTTC. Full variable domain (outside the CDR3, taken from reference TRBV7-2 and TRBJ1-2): GAGVSQSPSNKVTEKGKDVELRCDPISGHTALYWYRQSLGQGLEFLIYFQGNSAPDKSGLPSDRFSAERTGGSVSTLTIQRTQQEDSAVYLCASSLEGLIGGDGYTFGSGTRLTVV.

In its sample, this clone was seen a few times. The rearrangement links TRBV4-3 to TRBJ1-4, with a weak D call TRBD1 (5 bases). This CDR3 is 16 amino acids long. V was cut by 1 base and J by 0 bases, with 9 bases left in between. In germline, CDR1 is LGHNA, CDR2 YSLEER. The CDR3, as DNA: TGCGCCAGCAGCCAAGGGGCGACAGCAACTAATGAAAAACTGTTTTTT. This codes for CASSQGATATNEKLFF.

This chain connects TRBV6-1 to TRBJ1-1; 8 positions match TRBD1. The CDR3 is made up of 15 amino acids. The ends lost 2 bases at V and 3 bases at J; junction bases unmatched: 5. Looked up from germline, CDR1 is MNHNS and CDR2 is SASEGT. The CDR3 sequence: CASSEQGAVDTEAFF. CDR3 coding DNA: TGTGCCAGCAGTGAACAGGGGGCAGTAGACACTGAAGCTTTCTTT.

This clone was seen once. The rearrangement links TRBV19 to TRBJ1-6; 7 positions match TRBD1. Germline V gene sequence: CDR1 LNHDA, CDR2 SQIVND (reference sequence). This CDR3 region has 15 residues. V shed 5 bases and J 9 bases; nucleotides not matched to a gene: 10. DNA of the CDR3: TGTGCCAGTAGTTCGAGACAGGGAAATGGTTCACCCCTCCACTTT. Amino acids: CASSSRQGNGSPLHF.

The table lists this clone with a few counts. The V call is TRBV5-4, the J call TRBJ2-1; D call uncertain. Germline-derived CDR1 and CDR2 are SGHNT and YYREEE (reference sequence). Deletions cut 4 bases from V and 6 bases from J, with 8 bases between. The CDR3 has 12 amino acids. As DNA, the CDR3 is TGTGCCAGCAGCACCGGGTTCAATGAGCAGTTCTTC. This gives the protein CASSTGFNEQFF.